The 9 T cell receptor beta chains below were found in one sample sequenced in a study of shared clonotypes between healthy human individuals. Profiling relied on immunoSEQ multiplex PCR, and the TCRdb table lists in-frame clones only, not all of them. The sample lists some 2,000,000 clones, under 97% occurring once. Sequencing used naive CD4+ T cells sorted from blood. As to subset: CD45RA+ positively selected. These receptors were obtained from a man aged 18 to 29 in good health.

The chain links TRBV19 to TRBJ1-1; D gene ambiguous. The V and J ends lost 4 bases and 0 bases respectively, with 15 bases between them. The CDR3 consists of 16 residues. CDR1 is LNHDA, CDR2 SQIVND, per germline (reference sequence). In DNA, the CDR3 is TGTGCCAGTAGTACGGCAGGATCACGACTGAACACTGAAGCTTTCTTT. Translating gives CASSTAGSRLNTEAFF. Full variable domain (missing parts from reference TRBV19 and TRBJ1-1): DGGITQSPKYLFRKEGQNVTLSCEQNLNHDAMYWYRQDPGQGLRLIYYSQIVNDFQKGDIAEGYSVSREKKESFPLTVTSAQKNPTAFYLCASSTAGSRLNTEAFFGQGTRLTVV.

The chain joins TRBV7-3 to TRBJ1-6; D gene unclear. The CDR3 sequence is 15 residues long. CDR1 is SGHTA and CDR2 is FQGTGA in the germline V gene. V was trimmed by 0 bases and J by 10 bases, leaving 13 bases between them. The CDR3 nucleotides are TGTGCCAGCAGCTTAACGGGAGGAGACCGATCACCCCTCCACTTT. Encoded protein: CASSLTGGDRSPLHF.

V and J are TRBV9 and TRBJ2-2; 9 positions match TRBD1. Germline values: CDR1 SGDLS, CDR2 YYNGEE. With 6 bases clipped from V and 6 bases from J, the junction kept 9 bases outside the gene matches. CDR3 length equals 15 residues. The CDR3 spells CASMRTGDSPGELFF. The CDR3 bases are TGTGCCAGCATGAGGACAGGGGACTCACCCGGGGAGCTGTTTTTT.

This chain links TRBV7-2 with TRBJ2-1; 7 nucleotides agree with TRBD1. V lost 6 bases to trimming and J lost 0 bases; unmatched junction nucleotides: 5. The CDR3 extends over 15 amino acids. Per the germline V gene, CDR1 is SGHTA and CDR2 is FQGNSA. Written as DNA, the CDR3 is TGTGCCAGCAGTGAGGGACAGAGCTCCTACAATGAGCAGTTCTTC. This codes for CASSEGQSSYNEQFF.

This chain links TRBV7-6 with TRBJ1-1; no clear D gene. The V gene lost 5 bases and the J gene lost 4 bases, with 17 bases spanning the gap. Germline lookup yields CDR1 SGHVS and CDR2 FNYEAQ. This CDR3 region has 15 residues. CDR3 in amino acids: CASSLDMEWFTEAFF. The CDR3, as DNA: TGTGCCAGCAGCCTTGATATGGAGTGGTTCACTGAAGCTTTCTTT.

V gene TRBV5-1 combines with J gene TRBJ2-7; D remains ambiguous. CDR3 size: 15 residues. Germline-derived CDR1 and CDR2 are SGHRS and YFSETQ. Trimming removed 0 bases at V and 7 bases at J, with 17 bases between. This CDR3 is CASSLAGNPIEEQYF. The CDR3 DNA sequence: TGCGCCAGCAGCTTGGCTGGGAACCCTATTGAGGAGCAGTACTTC.

Turning to this clone: This CDR3 is also generated by other DNA sequences in the sample. The chain couples TRBV9 to TRBJ2-3; D is possibly TRBD2 (5 bases). From germline, CDR1 is SGDLS and CDR2 YYNGEE. The CDR3 covers 14 residues. Trimming pared 0 bases from V and 6 bases from J, leaving 11 bases between. This CDR3 is CASSVDLATDTQYF. As DNA, the CDR3 is TGTGCCAGCAGCGTAGATCTAGCAACGGATACGCAGTATTTT. Complete variable domain (other parts from reference TRBV9 and TRBJ2-3): DSGVTQTPKHLITATGQRVTLRCSPRSGDLSVYWYQQSLDQGLQFLIQYYNGEERAKGNILERFSAQQFPDLHSELNLSSLELGDSALYFCASSVDLATDTQYFGPGTRLTVL.

The chain is built from TRBV9 and TRBJ2-7; no reliable D call. There are 13 residues in the CDR3. CDR1 and CDR2 from the germline V gene are SGDLS and YYNGEE. The V gene lost 0 bases and the J gene lost 7 bases, with 11 bases spanning the gap. The CDR3 region is CASSVVTEGEQYF. CDR3 sequence (DNA): TGTGCCAGCAGCGTAGTAACGGAAGGTGAGCAGTACTTC.

The chain couples TRBV19 to TRBJ2-7, with 14 positions matching TRBD2. Germline assignment: CDR1 LNHDA and CDR2 SQIVND (reference sequence). V lost 6 bases to trimming and J lost 2 bases; unmatched junction nucleotides: 9. This CDR3 region has 17 residues. CDR3 nucleotide sequence: TGTGCCAGTAGCCCGGGACTAGCGGGGGCCCTAACCTACGAGCAGTACTTC. Translating it yields CASSPGLAGALTYEQYF.